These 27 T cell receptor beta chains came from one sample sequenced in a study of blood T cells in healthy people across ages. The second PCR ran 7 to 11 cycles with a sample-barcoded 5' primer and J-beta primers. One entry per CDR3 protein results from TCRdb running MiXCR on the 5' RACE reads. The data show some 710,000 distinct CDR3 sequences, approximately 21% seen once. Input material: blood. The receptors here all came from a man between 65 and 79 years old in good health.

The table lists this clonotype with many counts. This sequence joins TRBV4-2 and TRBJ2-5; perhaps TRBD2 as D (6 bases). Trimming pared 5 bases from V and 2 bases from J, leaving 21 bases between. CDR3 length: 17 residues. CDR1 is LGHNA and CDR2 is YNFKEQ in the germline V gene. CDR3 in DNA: TGTGCCAGCAGCTCACTAGCAACGGGGGAATTGCAAGAGACCCAGTACTTC. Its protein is CASSSLATGELQETQYF.

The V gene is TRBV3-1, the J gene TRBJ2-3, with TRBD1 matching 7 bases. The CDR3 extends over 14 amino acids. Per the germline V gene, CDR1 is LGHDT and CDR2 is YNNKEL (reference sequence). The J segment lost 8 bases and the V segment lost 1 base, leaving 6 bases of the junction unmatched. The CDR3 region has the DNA TGTGCCAGCAGCCAAGGGGGACAGATTATTACGCAGTATTTT. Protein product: CASSQGGQIITQYF.

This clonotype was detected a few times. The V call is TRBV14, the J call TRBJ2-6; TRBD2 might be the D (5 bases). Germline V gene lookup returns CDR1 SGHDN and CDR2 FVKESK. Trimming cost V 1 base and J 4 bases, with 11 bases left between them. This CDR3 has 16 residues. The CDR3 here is CASSQVGVSGANVLTF. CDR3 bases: TGTGCCAGCAGCCAAGTCGGGGTATCGGGGGCCAACGTCCTGACTTTC.

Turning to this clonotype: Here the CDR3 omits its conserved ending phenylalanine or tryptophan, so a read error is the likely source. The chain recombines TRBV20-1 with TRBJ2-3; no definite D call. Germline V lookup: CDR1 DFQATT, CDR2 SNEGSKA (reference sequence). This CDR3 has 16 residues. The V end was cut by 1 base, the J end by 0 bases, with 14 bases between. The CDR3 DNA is TGCAGTGCTAGAGCCGCCGTTCGACCTAGCACAGATACGCAGTATTTG. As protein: CSARAAVRPSTDTQYL.

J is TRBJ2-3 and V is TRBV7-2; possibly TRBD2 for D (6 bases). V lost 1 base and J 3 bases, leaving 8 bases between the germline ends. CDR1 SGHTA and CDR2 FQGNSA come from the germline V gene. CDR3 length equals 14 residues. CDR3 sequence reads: CASSLETRTDTQYF. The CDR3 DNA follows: TGTGCCAGCAGCTTAGAGACTAGAACAGATACGCAGTATTTT.

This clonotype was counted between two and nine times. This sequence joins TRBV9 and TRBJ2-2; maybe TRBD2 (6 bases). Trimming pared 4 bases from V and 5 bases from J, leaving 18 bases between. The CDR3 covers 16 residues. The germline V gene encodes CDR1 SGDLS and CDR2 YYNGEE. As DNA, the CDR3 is TGTGCCAGCAGCCTAATCGGACTACCCGAGACCGGGGAGCTGTTTTTT. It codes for CASSLIGLPETGELFF.

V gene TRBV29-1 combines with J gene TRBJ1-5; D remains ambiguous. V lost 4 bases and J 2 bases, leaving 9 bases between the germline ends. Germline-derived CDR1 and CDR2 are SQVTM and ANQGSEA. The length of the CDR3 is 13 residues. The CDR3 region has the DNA TGCAGCGTTGTCATTGGAGGCAATCAGCCCCAGCATTTT. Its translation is CSVVIGGNQPQHF.

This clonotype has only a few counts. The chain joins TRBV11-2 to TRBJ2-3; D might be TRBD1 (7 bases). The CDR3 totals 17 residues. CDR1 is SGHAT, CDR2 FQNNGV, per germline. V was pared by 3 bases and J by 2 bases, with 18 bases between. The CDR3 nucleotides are TGTGCCAGCAGCTTGATAGGGGGCGGGATCAACACAGATACGCAGTATTTT. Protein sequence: CASSLIGGGINTDTQYF.

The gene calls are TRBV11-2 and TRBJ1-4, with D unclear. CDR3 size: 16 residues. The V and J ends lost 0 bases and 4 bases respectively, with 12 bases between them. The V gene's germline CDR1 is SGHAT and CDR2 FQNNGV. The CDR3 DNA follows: TGTGCCAGCAGCTTAGATGAGAACGGGTTTAATGAAAAACTGTTTTTT. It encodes CASSLDENGFNEKLFF. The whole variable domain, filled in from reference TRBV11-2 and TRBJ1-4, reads EAGVAQSPRYKIIEKRQSVAFWCNPISGHATLYWYQQILGQGPKLLIQFQNNGVVDDSQLPKDRFSAERLKGVDSTLKIQPAKLEDSAVYLCASSLDENGFNEKLFFGSGTQLSVL.

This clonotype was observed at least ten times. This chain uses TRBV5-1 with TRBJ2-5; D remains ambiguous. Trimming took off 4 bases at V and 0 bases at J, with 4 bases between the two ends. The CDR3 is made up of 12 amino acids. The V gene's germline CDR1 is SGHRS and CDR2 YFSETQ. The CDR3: CASSLNQETQYF. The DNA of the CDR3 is TGCGCCAGCAGCCTAAACCAAGAGACCCAGTACTTC.

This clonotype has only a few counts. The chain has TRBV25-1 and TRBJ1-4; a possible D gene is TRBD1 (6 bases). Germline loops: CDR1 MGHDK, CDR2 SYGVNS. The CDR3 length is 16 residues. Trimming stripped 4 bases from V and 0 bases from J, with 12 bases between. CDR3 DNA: TGTGCCAGCAGTGTTCTGACAGGAGCAACTAATGAAAAACTGTTTTTT. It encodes CASSVLTGATNEKLFF.

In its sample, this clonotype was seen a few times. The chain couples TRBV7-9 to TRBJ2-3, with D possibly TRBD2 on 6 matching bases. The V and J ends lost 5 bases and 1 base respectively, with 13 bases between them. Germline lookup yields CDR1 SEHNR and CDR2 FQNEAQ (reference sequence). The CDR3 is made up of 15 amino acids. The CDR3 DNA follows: TGTGCCAGCAGCCGTAGACTAGAAGGCACAGATACGCAGTATTTT. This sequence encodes CASSRRLEGTDTQYF.

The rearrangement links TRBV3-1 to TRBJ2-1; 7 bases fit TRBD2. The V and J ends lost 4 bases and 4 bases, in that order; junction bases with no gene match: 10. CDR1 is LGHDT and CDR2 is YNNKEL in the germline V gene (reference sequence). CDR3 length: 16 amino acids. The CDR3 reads CASSPRTGGRYNEQFF. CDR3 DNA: TGTGCCAGCAGCCCCCGTACGGGAGGTCGTTACAATGAGCAGTTCTTC.

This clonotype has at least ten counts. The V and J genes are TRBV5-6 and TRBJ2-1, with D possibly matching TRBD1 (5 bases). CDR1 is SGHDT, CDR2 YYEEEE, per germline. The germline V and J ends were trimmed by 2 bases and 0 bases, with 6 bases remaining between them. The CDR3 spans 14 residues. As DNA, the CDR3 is TGTGCCAGCAGCTTAGGGGCCTCCTACAATGAGCAGTTCTTC. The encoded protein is CASSLGASYNEQFF.

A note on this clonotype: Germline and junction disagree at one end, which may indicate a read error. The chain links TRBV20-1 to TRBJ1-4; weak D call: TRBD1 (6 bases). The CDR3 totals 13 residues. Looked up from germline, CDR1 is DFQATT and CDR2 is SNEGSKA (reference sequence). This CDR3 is CSALNRDNEKLVF. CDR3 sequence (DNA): TGCAGTGCTCTAAACCGGGACAATGAAAAACTGGTTTTT.

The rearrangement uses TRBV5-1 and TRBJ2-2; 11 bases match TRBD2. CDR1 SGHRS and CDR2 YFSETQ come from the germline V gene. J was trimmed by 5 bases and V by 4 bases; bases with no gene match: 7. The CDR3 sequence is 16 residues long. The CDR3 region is CASSPYGTSGTGELFF. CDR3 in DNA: TGCGCCAGCAGCCCCTACGGGACTAGCGGTACCGGGGAGCTGTTTTTT.

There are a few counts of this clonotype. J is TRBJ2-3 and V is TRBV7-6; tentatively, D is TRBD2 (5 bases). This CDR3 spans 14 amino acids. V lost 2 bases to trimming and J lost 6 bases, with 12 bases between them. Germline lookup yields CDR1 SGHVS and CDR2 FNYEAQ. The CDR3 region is CASSLFLAGDTQYF. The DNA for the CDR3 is TGTGCCAGCAGCTTATTTCTAGCTGGGGATACGCAGTATTTT.

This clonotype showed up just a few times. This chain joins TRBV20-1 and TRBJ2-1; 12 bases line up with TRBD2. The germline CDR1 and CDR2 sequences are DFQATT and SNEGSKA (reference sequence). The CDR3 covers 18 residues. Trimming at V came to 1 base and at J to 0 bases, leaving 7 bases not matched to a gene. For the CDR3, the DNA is TGCAGTGCTAGAGTTTCTAGCGGGAGGGGCAGCTCCTACAATGAGCAGTTCTTC. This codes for CSARVSSGRGSSYNEQFF.

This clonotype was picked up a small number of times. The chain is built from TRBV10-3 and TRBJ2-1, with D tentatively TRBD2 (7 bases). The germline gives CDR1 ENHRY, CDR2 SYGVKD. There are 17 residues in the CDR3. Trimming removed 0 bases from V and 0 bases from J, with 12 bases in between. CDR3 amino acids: CAISESSGGLSYNEQFF. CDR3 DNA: TGTGCCATCAGTGAGTCATCCGGGGGGCTCTCCTACAATGAGCAGTTCTTC.

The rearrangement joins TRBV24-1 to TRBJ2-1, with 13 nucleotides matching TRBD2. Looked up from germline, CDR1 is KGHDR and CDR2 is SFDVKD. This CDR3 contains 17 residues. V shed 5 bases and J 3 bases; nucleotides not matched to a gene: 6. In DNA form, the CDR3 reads TGTGCCACCAGTGCGACCGGGACTAGCGGGGTCTACAATGAGCAGTTCTTC. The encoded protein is CATSATGTSGVYNEQFF.

CDR3 sequence reads: CASRWGGELFF. The CDR3 DNA follows: TGTGCCAGCAGATGGGGCGGGGAGCTGTTTTTT. The V and J genes are TRBV12-3 or TRBV12-4 and TRBJ2-2, with D hard to call. There are 11 residues in the CDR3. The V gene lost 6 bases and the J gene lost 7 bases, with 6 bases spanning the gap.

The CDR3 loop reads CASSRETSGGVEQFF. The CDR3 region has the DNA TGTGCCAGCAGCCGGGAGACTAGCGGGGGGGTTGAGCAGTTCTTC. The gene calls are TRBV3-1 and TRBJ2-5; 14 bases match TRBD2. The DNA end is more similar to TRBJ2-1, so the J call may be wrong. Germline CDR1 reads LGHDT; CDR2 reads YNNKEL (reference sequence). The length of the CDR3 is 15 residues.

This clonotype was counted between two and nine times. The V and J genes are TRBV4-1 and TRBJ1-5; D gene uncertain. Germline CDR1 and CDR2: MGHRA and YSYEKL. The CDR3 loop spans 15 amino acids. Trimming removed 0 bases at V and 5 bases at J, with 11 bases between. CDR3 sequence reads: CASSQEGLGHQPQHF. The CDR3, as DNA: TGCGCCAGCAGCCAAGAAGGCCTTGGCCATCAGCCCCAGCATTTT.

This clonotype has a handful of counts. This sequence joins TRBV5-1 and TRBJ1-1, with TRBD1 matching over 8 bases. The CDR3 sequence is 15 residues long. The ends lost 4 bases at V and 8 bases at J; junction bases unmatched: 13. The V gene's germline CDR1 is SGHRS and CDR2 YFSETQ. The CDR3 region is CASSPATGASVEAFF. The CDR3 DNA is TGCGCCAGCAGCCCCGCGACAGGGGCCTCCGTAGAAGCTTTCTTT.

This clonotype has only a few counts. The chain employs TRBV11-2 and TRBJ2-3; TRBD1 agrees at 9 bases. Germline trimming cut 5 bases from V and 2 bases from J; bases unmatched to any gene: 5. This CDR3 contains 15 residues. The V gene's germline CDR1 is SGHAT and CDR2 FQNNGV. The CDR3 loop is CASSPGQGHTDTQYF. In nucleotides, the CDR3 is TGTGCCAGCAGCCCGGGACAGGGACACACAGATACGCAGTATTTT.

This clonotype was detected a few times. CDR3 loop: CASRGPTSQETQYF. CDR3 nucleotide sequence: TGTGCCAGCAGAGGACCCACTAGCCAAGAGACCCAGTACTTC. J is TRBJ2-5 and V is TRBV12-3 or TRBV12-4; weak D call: TRBD2 (5 bases). Trimming pared 6 bases from V and 1 base from J, leaving 12 bases between. The CDR3 has 14 residues.

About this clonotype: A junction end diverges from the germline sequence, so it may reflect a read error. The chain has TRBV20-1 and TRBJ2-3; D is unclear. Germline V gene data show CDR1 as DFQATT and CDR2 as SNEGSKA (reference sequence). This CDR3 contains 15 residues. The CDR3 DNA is TGCGGTGCTAGAGAATCTCCGCAAAACACAGATACGCAGTATTTT. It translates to CGARESPQNTDTQYF.